The clone carrying this T cell receptor (beta chain) was seen repeatedly, ten times or more. Construction of TCR beta libraries relied on iRepertoire HTBI primers and on Arm-PCR targeting CDR3 regions. TCRdb redid the calling of the multiplex PCR reads with MiXCR, one entry per CDR3 protein. Here the sample spans around 430,000 distinct CDR3 sequences, less than 25% being singletons. The data are from a study of regulatory T cells in long-lasting Graves disease. Trimming cost V 7 bases and J 7 bases, with 11 bases left between them. Germline V gene data show CDR1 as MNHNS and CDR2 as SASEGT. The CDR3 length is 13 residues. Described time point: persistent/refractory GD, antithyroid drugs over 5 years with positive TRAb. Isolated PBMC RNA provided the starting material for the TCR library.

The source was peripheral blood mononuclear cells (PBMCs), collected when the disease was refractory, from a patient treated with antithyroid drugs. This receptor was identified in a female donor with Graves disease. The chain links TRBV6-1 to TRBJ1-6, with a possible D match to TRBD1 (6 bases). CDR3 coding DNA: TGTGCCAGCACCCACAGGGCCAATTCACCCCTCCACTTT. Protein product: CASTHRANSPLHF.